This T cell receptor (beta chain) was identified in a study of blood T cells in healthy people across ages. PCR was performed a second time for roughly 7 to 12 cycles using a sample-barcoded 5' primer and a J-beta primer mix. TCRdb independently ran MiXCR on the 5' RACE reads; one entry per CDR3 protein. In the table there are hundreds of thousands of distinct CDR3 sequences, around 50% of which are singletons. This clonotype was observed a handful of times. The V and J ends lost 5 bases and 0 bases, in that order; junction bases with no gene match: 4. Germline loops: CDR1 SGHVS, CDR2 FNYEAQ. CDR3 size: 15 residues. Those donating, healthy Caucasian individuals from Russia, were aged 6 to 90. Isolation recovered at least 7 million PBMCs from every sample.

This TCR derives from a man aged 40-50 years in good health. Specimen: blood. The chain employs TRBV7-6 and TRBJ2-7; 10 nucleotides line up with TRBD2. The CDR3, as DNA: TGTGCCAGCAGCCATAGCGGGAGGAGCTCCTACGAGCAGTACTTC. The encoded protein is CASSHSGRSSYEQYF.